These 17 T cell receptor beta chains were sequenced from one sample in a study of cytomegalovirus exposure and HLA in healthy donors. Profiling relied on immunoSEQ multiplex PCR, and the TCRdb table lists in-frame clones only, not all of them. The table shows approximately 210,000 clones, with around 90% occurring only once. Sequenced input: PBMCs. All receptors come from a woman under 30 in good health and CMV-seronegative.

The CDR3 DNA reads TGCGCCAGCAGCCTATACAGGGGGGAAGAGACCCAGTACTTC. It specifies CASSLYRGEETQYF. The V call is TRBV4-1, the J call TRBJ2-5; 8 nucleotides match TRBD1. Unmatched junction bases numbered 4, after V lost 4 bases and J lost 3 bases. The germline gives CDR1 MGHRA, CDR2 YSYEKL. The CDR3 runs to 14 residues.

This clone is a singleton in its sample. The chain links TRBV27 to TRBJ1-5; D uncertain. Looked up from germline, CDR1 is MNHEY and CDR2 is SMNVEV (reference sequence). Trimming left V 3 bases short and J 6 bases short, with 12 bases between. The CDR3 spans 14 residues. The CDR3 DNA follows: TGTGCCAGCAGTTTGCTTTCAGGAAGTCAGCCCCAGCATTTT. The encoded protein is CASSLLSGSQPQHF.

J is TRBJ1-3 and V is TRBV6-5, with D unresolved. The CDR3 extends over 14 amino acids. Germline CDR1 and CDR2: MNHEY and SVGAGI. The V and J ends lost 5 bases and 0 bases respectively, with 8 bases between them. Here the CDR3 DNA reads TGTGCCAGCAGTCCGAGCCACTCTGGAAACACCATATATTTT. Residues: CASSPSHSGNTIYF.

V and J are TRBV9 and TRBJ2-1, with 8 positions matching TRBD2. The CDR3 loop spans 16 amino acids. With 7 bases clipped from V and 1 base from J, the junction kept 10 bases outside the gene matches. CDR1 is SGDLS, CDR2 YYNGEE, per germline. The CDR3 here is CASQSSGSGSYNEQFF. The CDR3 coding sequence is TGTGCCAGCCAATCGAGCGGGAGCGGATCCTACAATGAGCAGTTCTTC.

The genes are TRBV5-1 and TRBJ2-3; the match to TRBD2 covers 10 bases. The CDR3 runs 15 residues. V trimming: 4 bases; J trimming: 2 bases; junction bases outside the gene matches: 4. The germline V gene has CDR1 SGHRS and CDR2 YFSETQ. CDR3 in amino acids: CASSGSGRYTDTQYF. CDR3 bases: TGCGCCAGCAGCGGTAGCGGGAGGTACACAGATACGCAGTATTTT.

This clone appeared a single time. V and J are TRBV12-2 and TRBJ2-7; TRBD1 was called by the table and not checked on the DNA. TRBV12-2 is listed as a pseudogene. The CDR3 has 15 residues. CDR3 sequence reads: CASRLDQGVTYEQYF. Written as DNA, the CDR3 is TGTGCAAGTCGCTTAGATCAGGGGGTCACCTACGAGCAGTACTTC.

The chain recombines TRBV19 with TRBJ1-5; weak D call: TRBD1 (5 bases). V shed 7 bases and J shed 2 bases, with 15 bases lying between them. The germline gives CDR1 LNHDA, CDR2 SQIVND (reference sequence). The CDR3 extends over 15 amino acids. CDR3 residues: CASTASREGNQPQHF. As DNA, the CDR3 is TGTGCCAGTACCGCGAGCAGGGAAGGCAATCAGCCCCAGCATTTT.

V usage is TRBV21-1 and J usage is TRBJ2-5; the D segment call TRBD1 is taken from the table without a DNA check. TRBV21-1 is an annotated pseudogene. The CDR3 contains 13 residues. This chain's CDR3 is CARPQVREETQYF. CDR3 coding DNA: TGTGCCAGGCCTCAGGTTCGCGAAGAGACCCAGTACTTC.

Only one count was recorded for this clone. The gene calls are TRBV27 and TRBJ2-7; D is uncertain. This CDR3 is built from 13 residues. Germline CDR1 MNHEY, CDR2 SMNVEV (reference sequence). V lost 5 bases to trimming and J lost 6 bases, with 14 bases between them. CDR3 nucleotide sequence: TGTGCCAGCAGTAGAGAAGACACTGCCGAGCAGTACTTC. This encodes CASSREDTAEQYF.

The genes are TRBV5-1 and TRBJ2-5, with 9 bases fitting TRBD2. From germline, CDR1 is SGHRS and CDR2 YFSETQ. The CDR3 spans 17 residues. The V and J ends lost 0 bases and 2 bases, in that order; junction bases with no gene match: 8. The CDR3 DNA follows: TGCGCCAGCAGCTTGGGGAGCGGGGGGATTTATCAAGAGACCCAGTACTTC. The encoded protein is CASSLGSGGIYQETQYF.

The chain couples TRBV7-3 to TRBJ2-2, with a weak D call TRBD1 (5 bases). Per germline, CDR1 SGHTA and CDR2 FQGTGA. This CDR3 region has 14 residues. V was cut by 6 bases and J by 1 base, with 9 bases left in between. CDR3 sequence reads: CASRSTGNTGELFF. Written as DNA, the CDR3 is TGTGCCAGCAGATCAACAGGGAACACCGGGGAGCTGTTTTTT.

The gene calls are TRBV5-1 and TRBJ2-1, with 9 bases lining up with TRBD2. Germline-derived CDR1 and CDR2 are SGHRS and YFSETQ. Trimming removed 4 bases from V and 4 bases from J; junction bases left unmatched: 6. The CDR3 is 15 amino acids. DNA for the CDR3: TGCGCCAGCAGCGCCGGGACTAGCCGATACAATGAGCAGTTCTTC. It translates to CASSAGTSRYNEQFF.

This chain joins TRBV6-1 and TRBJ2-3; 9 bases align to TRBD2. V gave up 8 bases and J gave up 8 bases; unmatched junction bases: 14. The CDR3 is made up of 15 amino acids. Germline CDR1 reads MNHNS; CDR2 reads SASEGT. The CDR3 DNA sequence: TGTGCCAGCTTACCGCGGGAGGGCCCACGGGGTACGCAGTATTTT. This translates into CASLPREGPRGTQYF.

The chain couples TRBV28 to TRBJ2-6, with D possibly TRBD1 on 6 matching bases. The CDR3 has 16 residues. Germline V gives CDR1 MDHEN, CDR2 SYDVKM. Trimming cost V 5 bases and J 5 bases, with 16 bases left between them. The CDR3 reads CASSPPGQGWANVLTF. CDR3 bases: TGTGCCAGCAGTCCTCCCGGGCAGGGGTGGGCCAACGTCCTGACTTTC.

The rearrangement links TRBV6-6 to TRBJ1-5; a possible D gene is TRBD1 (6 bases). V lost 8 bases, J lost 4 bases, and 12 bases lay in between. This CDR3 region has 13 residues. Germline CDR1 MNHNY, CDR2 SVGAGI (reference sequence). This CDR3 reads CASQQGSNQPQHF. The CDR3 coding sequence is TGTGCCAGCCAACAGGGAAGTAATCAGCCCCAGCATTTT.

The rearrangement links TRBV27 to TRBJ2-3; no reliable D call. The germline V gene has CDR1 MNHEY and CDR2 SMNVEV (reference sequence). The CDR3 runs 14 residues. V shed 3 bases and J shed 3 bases, with 10 bases lying between them. DNA for the CDR3: TGTGCCAGCAGTTTTTCCTTTATGACAGATACGCAGTATTTT. It encodes CASSFSFMTDTQYF.

This clone has a single count. CDR3 in DNA: TGTGCCAGTAGTACCCAACAGGGAAAGGTCCCCACAGATACGCAGTATTTT. Its translation is CASSTQQGKVPTDTQYF. The J gene is TRBJ2-3, the V gene TRBV19; D possibly corresponds to TRBD1 (6 bases). V shed 4 bases and J shed 2 bases, with 19 bases lying between them. The V gene's germline CDR1 is LNHDA and CDR2 SQIVND (reference sequence). This CDR3 is 17 amino acids long.